This entry concerns a single T cell receptor beta chain. The CDR3 consists of 18 residues. CDR1 and CDR2 (germline): LNHDA, SQIVND (reference sequence). The J segment lost 0 bases and the V segment lost 5 bases, leaving 9 bases of the junction unmatched. This specimen comes from a study of blood T cell repertoires in COVID-19. Study-level information: The samples span acute and convalescent COVID-19 from the United States, Italy and Spain. PBMCs, B-cell-depleted T cells, or T cells provided the cDNA or gDNA that made up the material.

As originally analysed: Reference gene primer amplification in the assay estimated nucleated cell counts. Here immunoSEQ multiplex PCR was the method, and the copy in TCRdb shows in-frame clones only, minus some. That table is the source of V, J and clone size, and D and trimming were worked out from the DNA. This sample has 150,000 to 180,000 clones, with more than 80% found just once. This clonotype originated in a man in his fifties or sixties with acute or convalescent COVID-19. The rearrangement links TRBV19 to TRBJ2-1; TRBD2 matches at 11 bases. Material for sequencing was peripheral blood. In DNA, the CDR3 is TGTGCCAGTAGTCTCCGACTAGCGGGACTGGGCTCCTACAATGAGCAGTTCTTC. As protein: CASSLRLAGLGSYNEQFF.